Listed below are T cell receptor beta chains from one sample, sequenced in a study of T cell repertoires in cytomegalovirus infection. TCRdb itself ran the reads through MiXCR, one entry per CDR3 protein. The sample has approximately 180,000 distinct CDR3 sequences; about a sixth are singletons. Sequenced input: CD8+ T cells from PBMCs. The receptor source for this set is a human donor in good health (CMV status not recorded). Some clones in this sample may be carry-over from other donors' samples. Each CDR3 is given with its conserved first and last residue. D genes are given only for firm matches. Some rows have no size entry. The others give once, few or many, or a class for an expanded clone.

. | TRBJ2-3 | TRBV28 | . | TGTGCCAGCAGTTTGCCCGGGGGCGTAGATACGCAGTATTTT | CASSLPGGVDTQYF
. | TRBJ1-1 | TRBV27 | TRBD1 | TGTGCCAGCAGTTCCCCAGGGGGGAAGGACACTGAAGCTTTCTTT | CASSSPGGKDTEAFF
. | TRBJ1-5 | TRBV28 | TRBD1 | TGTGCCAGCAGTACGGAGGGACAGGGTCTCAATCAGCCCCAGCATTTT | CASSTEGQGLNQPQHF
. | TRBJ2-1 | TRBV5-6 | TRBD2 | TGTGCCAGCAGCTTCGGGACTAGCCCCTACAATGAGCAGTTCTTC | CASSFGTSPYNEQFF
few | TRBJ2-1 | TRBV20-1 | . | TGCAGTGCTAGAGATTTTCGTGTTCCCGGGGTGGATGAGCAGTTCTTC | CSARDFRVPGVDEQFF
. | TRBJ1-2 | TRBV6-6 | . | TGTGCCAGCAATAAACTGGGGTCGCCGGGGGGCTACACCTTC | CASNKLGSPGGYTF
. | TRBJ2-5 | TRBV7-9 | . | TGTGCCTGCAAGAGGGTTGTGGAGACCCAGTACTTC | CACKRVVETQYF
few | TRBJ1-6 | TRBV6-2/TRBV6-3 | . | TGTGCCAGCAGTTACCTTTCGGGACGGTATAATTCACCCCTCCACTTT | CASSYLSGRYNSPLHF
. | TRBJ2-1 | TRBV6-5 | . | TGTGCCAGCAGCCCCACCAGCGCGAGGCTTTCCTACAATGAGCAGTTCTTC | CASSPTSARLSYNEQFF
few | TRBJ2-7 | TRBV4-3 | . | TGCGCCAGCAGCCAAGATGGGTTGGGGGGCTACGAGCAGTACTTC | CASSQDGLGGYEQYF
. | TRBJ2-7 | TRBV6-2/TRBV6-3 | . | TGTGCCAGCAGTAAAAATGGGGACGGGGGCGAGCAGTACTTC | CASSKNGDGGEQYF
few | TRBJ2-6 | TRBV19 | . | TGTGCCAGTAGTATAGATGGGGGCTCTGGGGCCAACGTCCTGACTTTC | CASSIDGGSGANVLTF
. | TRBJ2-7 | TRBV12-3/TRBV12-4 | . | TGTGCCAGCAGCCTAACGGAATCCTACGAGCAGTACTTC | CASSLTESYEQYF
few | TRBJ1-1 | TRBV11-1 | . | TGTGCCAGCAGCCTCAGGGGAGCTGCCACTGAAGCTTTCTTT | CASSLRGAATEAFF
few | TRBJ1-1 | TRBV7-9 | . | TGTGCCAGCAGCTTAATCCAGACGAACACTGAAGCTTTCTTT | CASSLIQTNTEAFF
few | TRBJ1-1 | TRBV7-9 | . | TGTGCCAGCTTCCACCGCGACACCCCGAACACCGAAGCTTTCTTT | CASFHRDTPNTEAFF
few | TRBJ2-3 | TRBV29-1 | TRBD1 | TGCAGCGTGGACCCGGGACAGTCGTACACAGATACGCAGTATTTT | CSVDPGQSYTDTQYF
many | TRBJ1-2 | TRBV25-1 | TRBD1 | TGTGCCAGCAGTCTACAGGGGGCGCATGGCTACACCTTC | CASSLQGAHGYTF
few | TRBJ2-7 | TRBV12-3/TRBV12-4 | TRBD1 | TGTGCCAGCAGTTCCCAAATCCGGGACAGGTCCGTCTACGAGCAGTACTTC | CASSSQIRDRSVYEQYF
few | TRBJ2-1 | TRBV2 | . | TGTGCCAGCAGCTACCCATTGTTCTTC | CASSYPLFF
. | TRBJ2-7 | TRBV7-2 | TRBD2 | TGTGCCAGCAGCCCATCTAGCGGGGGCCGCTACGAGCAGTACTTC | CASSPSSGGRYEQYF
few | TRBJ2-3 | TRBV7-6 | . | TGTGCCAGCAGCTTAGATCCGCGACCCCATCCTAGCACAGATACGCAGTATTTT | CASSLDPRPHPSTDTQYF
. | TRBJ2-1 | TRBV6-4 | TRBD2 | TGTGCCAGCAGTCCCACTAGCGGGACCCACAATGAGCAGTTCTTC | CASSPTSGTHNEQFF
. | TRBJ2-4 | TRBV2 | . | TGTGCCAGCAGGTTAAAAAACATTCAGTACTTC | CASRLKNIQYF
. | TRBJ1-2 | TRBV2 | . | TGTGCCAGCAGGCCTTATGGCTACACCTTC | CASRPYGYTF
few | TRBJ1-2 | TRBV5-6 | . | TGTGCCAGCAGCTTGGCCGAAGGGGGACTGGCGGGCTACACCTTC | CASSLAEGGLAGYTF
few | TRBJ2-2 | TRBV5-5 | . | TGTGCCAGCAGCTTGGACCTACGAGATAACACCGGGGAGCTGTTTTTT | CASSLDLRDNTGELFF
. | TRBJ2-1 | TRBV14 | . | TGTGCCAGCAGCCAAACTCACTACACAGGGTCCGATGAGCAGTTCTTC | CASSQTHYTGSDEQFF
. | TRBJ2-5 | TRBV29-1 | . | TGCAGCGGGACCCTCTTGGGCTCTGGGGTGCAAGAGACCCAGTACTTC | CSGTLLGSGVQETQYF
. | TRBJ1-1 | TRBV2 | . | TGTGCCAGCAGGAGGGGGAGACAGGCGAACACTGAAGCTTTCTTT | CASRRGRQANTEAFF
. | TRBJ2-3 | TRBV15 | TRBD1 | TGTGCCACCACCCGGGACAGGGGATTTCATACGCAGTATTTT | CATTRDRGFHTQYF
few | TRBJ2-7 | TRBV28 | TRBD2 | TGTGCCAGCAGGACCGACGGGGGGGAGCAGTACTTC | CASRTDGGEQYF
. | TRBJ1-1 | TRBV29-1 | . | TGCAGCGTTGAACCCCGAGCAGGACCAATGAACACTGAAGCTTTCTTT | CSVEPRAGPMNTEAFF
many | TRBJ2-1 | TRBV6-5 | . | TGTGCCAGCAGTTTTGGGGGTGGGAACAATGAGCAGTTCTTC | CASSFGGGNNEQFF
. | TRBJ2-3 | TRBV7-9 | TRBD1 | TGTGCCAGCATCAGACAGGGGGGGACGGGCACAGATACGCAGTATTTT | CASIRQGGTGTDTQYF
. | TRBJ2-3 | TRBV6-4 | TRBD2 | TGTGCCAGCAGTCCCGGGGGGGGACATAGCACAGATACGCAGTATTTT | CASSPGGGHSTDTQYF
. | TRBJ1-3 | TRBV7-2 | . | TGTGCCAGCAGCTTAAACAGGGCTTGGACTGGAAACACCATATATTTT | CASSLNRAWTGNTIYF
. | TRBJ2-7 | TRBV7-9 | TRBD1 | TGTGCCAGCAGCTTTCTGACAGGGGCAAGCTACGAGCAGTACTTC | CASSFLTGASYEQYF
. | TRBJ1-1 | TRBV28 | TRBD1 | TGTGCCACTACCCGGACAGGGGACACTGAAGCTTTCTTT | CATTRTGDTEAFF
few | TRBJ2-7 | TRBV27 | TRBD2 | TGTGCCAGCAGTGCCCTCCTAGCGGGGGACCCCTACGAGCAGTACTTC | CASSALLAGDPYEQYF
many | TRBJ1-1 | TRBV4-1 | . | TGCGCCAGCAGTCCTTCGGGGGCCTTGAACACTGAAGCTTTCTTT | CASSPSGALNTEAFF
. | TRBJ2-6 | TRBV7-9 | TRBD1 | TGTGCCAGCAGTCCGGACAGGGTCCTAATCTCTGGGGCCAACGTCCTGACTTTC | CASSPDRVLISGANVLTF
few | TRBJ1-2 | TRBV6-6 | . | TGTGCCAGCGGAGGTGGCTACACCTTC | CASGGGYTF
. | TRBJ1-1 | TRBV7-9 | . | TGTGCCAGCAGCTTAGCGAAGGGGAACACTGAAGCTTTCTTT | CASSLAKGNTEAFF
. | TRBJ1-2 | TRBV14 | . | TGTGCCAGCAGCCAAGCGCAGGGGACACACTATGGCTACACCTTC | CASSQAQGTHYGYTF
. | TRBJ1-2 | TRBV6-4 | . | TGTGCCAGCAGTCCCGGACAGACCTATGGCTACACCTTC | CASSPGQTYGYTF
. | TRBJ1-1 | TRBV4-1 | . | TGCGCCAGCAGCCAAGATGCGGGGGGGAACACTGAAGCTTTCTTT | CASSQDAGGNTEAFF
. | TRBJ1-2 | TRBV13 | . | TGTGCCAGCAGCTTAGGCGGCAGGGGCTACACCTTC | CASSLGGRGYTF
few | TRBJ2-2 | TRBV7-8 | . | TGTGCCAGCAGCTTCTACAAGAACACCGGGGAGCTGTTTTTT | CASSFYKNTGELFF
few | TRBJ1-1 | TRBV4-1 | . | TGCGCCAGCAGCCAAGATACGTCAGGGAAGAACACTGAAGCTTTCTTT | CASSQDTSGKNTEAFF
. | TRBJ1-6 | TRBV7-9 | TRBD1 | TGTGCCAGCAGCACCTACAGGGGATCCTTCAATCCTTATAATTCACCCCTCCACTTT | CASSTYRGSFNPYNSPLHF
few | TRBJ2-3 | TRBV27 | TRBD2 | TGTGCCAGCAGTTCCGGACTAGCGGAACTCACAGATACGCAGTATTTT | CASSSGLAELTDTQYF
. | TRBJ2-3 | TRBV4-1 | . | TGCGCCAGCCGCCAAGGCTCGGGGGATACGCAGTATTTT | CASRQGSGDTQYF
once | TRBJ1-5 | TRBV6-2/TRBV6-3 | TRBD1 | TGTGCCAGCATTCTTGGACCCAGGGGGAAGGGCAATCAGCCCCAGCATTTT | CASILGPRGKGNQPQHF
. | TRBJ2-7 | TRBV11-2 | . | TGTGCCAGCAGCTCAGTGCAGGGACCCTACGAGCAGTACTTC | CASSSVQGPYEQYF
many | TRBJ1-5 | TRBV7-2 | TRBD1 | TGTGCCAGCAGCTCAACAGGGGCTCCTTTTTATCAGCCCCAGCATTTT | CASSSTGAPFYQPQHF
few | TRBJ2-3 | TRBV28 | . | TGTGCCAGCAGTTCGGACGGCCCTCCAGATACGCAGTATTTT | CASSSDGPPDTQYF